These 26 T cell receptor beta chains came from one sample sequenced in a study of T cell responses to AZD1222 COVID-19 vaccine. The table came from immunoSEQ multiplex PCR; TCRdb's copy has only in-frame clones and leaves some out. The sample lists 100,000 to 120,000 clones, 70% to 90% occurring once. The sample in question was peripheral blood, obtained on day 0 of AZD1222 vaccination. Every receptor here comes from an adult in good health.

As concerns this clone: Other DNA sequences in the same sample also yield this CDR3. V gene TRBV3-1 (or the pseudogene TRBV3-2) combines with J gene TRBJ1-5; D ambiguous. The CDR3 has 14 residues. V was shortened by 0 bases and J by 2 bases, with 5 bases between the two germline ends. Per germline, CDR1 LGHDT and CDR2 YNNKEL (reference sequence). The CDR3 reads CASSQDAGNQPQHF. The CDR3 nucleotides read TGTGCCAGCAGCCAAGATGCGGGCAATCAGCCCCAGCATTTT.

The V gene is TRBV9, the J gene TRBJ2-1; D is tentatively TRBD1 or TRBD2 (6 bases each). The CDR3 length is 15 residues. With 0 bases removed from V and 10 bases from J, the gap between germline ends came to 17 bases. CDR1 and CDR2 (germline): SGDLS, YYNGEE. Here the CDR3 reads CASSVEGGTTGEQFF. The CDR3 nucleotides read TGTGCCAGCAGCGTAGAGGGGGGAACTACTGGAGAGCAGTTCTTC. The full variable domain, completed using reference TRBV9 and TRBJ2-1, is DSGVTQTPKHLITATGQRVTLRCSPRSGDLSVYWYQQSLDQGLQFLIQYYNGEERAKGNILERFSAQQFPDLHSELNLSSLELGDSALYFCASSVEGGTTGEQFFGPGTRLTVL.

V usage is TRBV19 and J usage is TRBJ2-1, with TRBD2 matching over 9 bases. The junction had 6 bases not matched to a gene; V was cut back by 4 bases and J by 2 bases. Per germline, CDR1 LNHDA and CDR2 SQIVND (reference sequence). The CDR3 runs to 16 residues. This CDR3 reads CASSTRASGTYNEQFF. The CDR3 bases are TGTGCCAGTAGTACGCGGGCTAGCGGGACCTACAATGAGCAGTTCTTC.

The genes are TRBV7-6 and TRBJ2-5; D gene uncertain. V was clipped by 2 bases and J by 4 bases, with 14 bases between them. Germline CDR1 reads SGHVS; CDR2 reads FNYEAQ. The CDR3 sequence is 15 residues long. Here the CDR3 reads CASSLIAAPGETQYF. CDR3 nucleotide sequence: TGTGCCAGCAGCTTAATCGCGGCCCCGGGAGAGACCCAGTACTTC.

This chain connects TRBV7-2 to TRBJ1-2; no clear D gene. V was clipped by 3 bases and J by 4 bases, with 3 bases between them. CDR3 length equals 11 residues. The germline V gene has CDR1 SGHTA and CDR2 FQGNSA. CDR3 region: CASSLSYGYTF. The CDR3 bases are TGTGCCAGCAGCTTGTCCTATGGCTACACCTTC.

The V and J genes are TRBV30 and TRBJ1-3, with D unresolved. The CDR3 runs to 13 residues. Between the trimmed V and J ends, which lost 5 bases and 0 bases, there was a span of 8 bases. Germline V lookup: CDR1 GTSNPN, CDR2 SVGIG (reference sequence). CDR3 in amino acids: CAWELSSGNTIYF. DNA of the CDR3: TGTGCCTGGGAACTGAGCTCTGGAAACACCATATATTTT.

This chain joins TRBV7-8 and TRBJ1-1; TRBD1 matches 9 bases. The germline V gene encodes CDR1 SGHVS and CDR2 FQNEAQ. The ends lost 2 bases at V and 4 bases at J; junction bases unmatched: 5. This CDR3 has 15 amino acids. In DNA, the CDR3 is TGTGCCAGCAGCTTACGGGACAGGGTTTTCACTGAAGCTTTCTTT. This codes for CASSLRDRVFTEAFF.

This clone was detected once. This sequence joins TRBV6-5 and TRBJ1-5; D may be TRBD1 (5 bases). V lost 6 bases and J 0 bases, leaving 12 bases between the germline ends. From germline, CDR1 is MNHEY and CDR2 SVGAGI. The CDR3 consists of 15 residues. This CDR3 reads CASSRDGYSNQPQHF. The CDR3 DNA is TGTGCCAGCAGCCGGGACGGATATAGCAATCAGCCCCAGCATTTT.

The V call is TRBV15, the J call TRBJ2-6; perhaps TRBD1 as D (5 bases). Germline loops: CDR1 LNHNV, CDR2 YYDKDF (reference sequence). This CDR3 comprises 15 residues. V lost 5 bases and J 0 bases, leaving 8 bases between the germline ends. The CDR3 coding sequence is TGTGCCACCAGCCATGACAGCTCTGGGGCCAACGTCCTGACTTTC. Translating it yields CATSHDSSGANVLTF.

The gene calls are TRBV2 and TRBJ1-5, with unresolved D. The CDR3 sequence is 12 residues long. Germline V CDR1 and CDR2: SNHLY, FYNNEI. Trimming cost V 6 bases and J 0 bases, with 3 bases left between them. This CDR3 is CASRFSNQPQHF. Here the CDR3 DNA reads TGTGCCAGCAGGTTTAGCAATCAGCCCCAGCATTTT.

The chain employs TRBV5-4 and TRBJ1-6, with a tentative D call TRBD1 (5 bases). The CDR3 loop spans 14 amino acids. V was pared by 6 bases and J by 10 bases, with 17 bases between. Germline V gives CDR1 SGHNT, CDR2 YYREEE (reference sequence). The CDR3 sequence: CASKQMGVESPLHF. The CDR3 nucleotides are TGTGCCAGCAAGCAGATGGGGGTCGAGTCACCCCTCCACTTT.

The rearrangement links TRBV3-1 (or the pseudogene TRBV3-2) to TRBJ1-2, with 8 positions matching TRBD1. The CDR3 sequence is 15 residues long. Per the germline V gene, CDR1 is LGHDT and CDR2 is YNNKEL (reference sequence). V was clipped by 4 bases and J by 4 bases; unmatched bases: 8. The CDR3 region has the DNA TGTGCCAGCAGCCCTCGGACAGGGCCGAGCTATGGCTACACCTTC. It encodes CASSPRTGPSYGYTF.

The chain uses TRBV19 and TRBJ2-7; 8 positions match TRBD1. Germline loops: CDR1 LNHDA, CDR2 SQIVND (reference sequence). J was trimmed by 5 bases and V by 10 bases; bases with no gene match: 10. This CDR3 is 13 amino acids long. The CDR3 DNA is TGTGCCACCAGGGACAGGCAAGAGGACGAGCAGTACTTC. It encodes CATRDRQEDEQYF.

V and J are TRBV28 and TRBJ2-4, with TRBD2 matching over 14 bases. The CDR3 consists of 18 residues. Germline V gives CDR1 MDHEN, CDR2 SYDVKM. The ends lost 4 bases at V and 6 bases at J; junction bases unmatched: 11. In nucleotides, the CDR3 is TGTGCCAGCAGTTCCGGGACTAGCGGGAGTGGTTGGGGAAACATTCAGTACTTC. It specifies CASSSGTSGSGWGNIQYF.

This chain links TRBV19 with TRBJ1-5; D remains unclear. Trimming took off 7 bases at V and 3 bases at J, with 16 bases between the two ends. The CDR3 is 15 residues long. The V gene's germline CDR1 is LNHDA and CDR2 SQIVND (reference sequence). For the CDR3, the DNA is TGTGCCAGTACCCCGGAGGGAGTACCCAATCAGCCCCAGCATTTT. Translating it yields CASTPEGVPNQPQHF.

CDR3 in amino acids: CASSLTGIEADTQYF. CDR3 DNA: TGTGCCAGCAGCTTAACAGGGATAGAAGCGGATACGCAGTATTTT. The V gene is TRBV7-3, the J gene TRBJ2-3; D gene ambiguous. The CDR3 runs 15 residues. V lost 0 bases and J 6 bases, leaving 13 bases between the germline ends. Germline V CDR1 and CDR2: SGHTA, FQGTGA.

V usage is TRBV6-2 or TRBV6-3 and J usage is TRBJ1-1; TRBD1 might be the D (5 bases). CDR1 and CDR2 from the germline V gene are MNHEY and SVGEGT. Trimming removed 7 bases at V and 4 bases at J, with 16 bases between. CDR3 length: 14 residues. CDR3 sequence reads: CASTPAGGLTEAFF. The CDR3 region has the DNA TGTGCCAGCACCCCGGCCGGGGGACTCACTGAAGCTTTCTTT.

The chain joins TRBV6-1 to TRBJ1-4; D unclear. This CDR3 spans 17 amino acids. Per germline, CDR1 MNHNS and CDR2 SASEGT. The V and J ends lost 1 base and 0 bases respectively, with 12 bases between them. The CDR3, as DNA: TGTGCCAGCAGTGAAGTCGGGAGAGGGACAACTAATGAAAAACTGTTTTTT. Translation: CASSEVGRGTTNEKLFF.

This clone was seen only a few times. J is TRBJ1-5 and V is TRBV28, with D hard to call. Germline assignment: CDR1 MDHEN and CDR2 SYDVKM. The CDR3 has 13 amino acids. V lost 8 bases to trimming and J lost 7 bases, with 15 bases between them. The CDR3 DNA is TGTGCCAGCGAGGCAGGCGGAAACCAGCCCCAGCATTTT. Translation: CASEAGGNQPQHF.

The V gene is TRBV5-1, the J gene TRBJ1-2; D possibly corresponds to TRBD1 (6 bases). Trimming left V 3 bases short and J 1 base short, with 13 bases between. This CDR3 is 15 amino acids long. Germline loops: CDR1 SGHRS, CDR2 YFSETQ. The CDR3 DNA is TGCGCCAGCAGCTCGGCCGGACAGATTAACTATGGCTACACCTTC. It is translated as CASSSAGQINYGYTF. Variable domain in full (rest from reference TRBV5-1 and TRBJ1-2): KAGVTQTPRYLIKTRGQQVTLSCSPISGHRSVSWYQQTPGQGLQFLFEYFSETQRNKGNFPGRFSGRQFSNSRSEMNVSTLELGDSALYLCASSSAGQINYGYTFGSGTRLTVV.

The chain combines TRBV5-6 with TRBJ2-1; possible D gene TRBD2, 6 bases. V shed 0 bases and J shed 3 bases, with 13 bases lying between them. This CDR3 has 16 amino acids. In germline, CDR1 is SGHDT, CDR2 YYEEEE. CDR3: CASSLDTGAGYNEQFF. CDR3 DNA sequence: TGTGCCAGCAGCTTGGATACGGGAGCGGGCTACAATGAGCAGTTCTTC.

This chain uses TRBV5-1 with TRBJ2-1, with D unresolved. Germline V gives CDR1 SGHRS, CDR2 YFSETQ. The ends were cut back, 0 bases at V and 0 bases at J, with 10 bases in the middle. CDR3 length equals 16 residues. The CDR3 sequence: CASSLESGHSYNEQFF. In nucleotides, the CDR3 is TGCGCCAGCAGCTTGGAATCCGGGCACTCCTACAATGAGCAGTTCTTC.

The chain combines TRBV30 with TRBJ1-6, with D possibly TRBD1 on 5 matching bases. The CDR3 has 15 amino acids. CDR1 GTSNPN and CDR2 SVGIG come from the germline V gene (reference sequence). The V end lost 5 bases, the J end lost 9 bases, and 20 bases lay between the germline ends. CDR3 coding DNA: TGTGCCTGGTTGGGGCTGGGGGTCCACGGTTCACCCCTCCACTTT. Amino acid sequence: CAWLGLGVHGSPLHF.

This chain uses TRBV7-3 with TRBJ2-5; perhaps TRBD1 as D (6 bases). Germline CDR1 is SGHTA and CDR2 is FQGTGA. The CDR3 extends over 14 amino acids. V was cut by 3 bases and J by 1 base, with 9 bases left in between. CDR3 nucleotides: TGTGCCAGCAGCTTGGACAGCTTCCAAGAGACCCAGTACTTC. Translated, it gives CASSLDSFQETQYF. Drawing the rest from reference TRBV7-3 and TRBJ2-5, the complete variable domain is GAGVSQTPSNKVTEKGKYVELRCDPISGHTALYWYRQSLGQGPEFLIYFQGTGAADDSGLPNDRFFAVRPEGSVSTLKIQRTERGDSAVYLCASSLDSFQETQYFGPGTRLLVL.

J is TRBJ2-7 and V is TRBV5-1, with 14 nucleotides matching TRBD2. Looked up from germline, CDR1 is SGHRS and CDR2 is YFSETQ. The V gene end was trimmed by 3 bases and the J gene end by 5 bases; junction bases not matched to a gene: 4. This CDR3 is 15 amino acids long. For the CDR3, the DNA is TGCGCCAGCAGCTCGACTAGCGGGGGGGCCCACGAGCAGTACTTC. This codes for CASSSTSGGAHEQYF.

The rearrangement links TRBV19 to TRBJ2-3; D might be TRBD2 (7 bases). The V gene's germline CDR1 is LNHDA and CDR2 SQIVND (reference sequence). Trimming pared 7 bases from V and 4 bases from J, leaving 15 bases between. This CDR3 is built from 14 residues. The CDR3 DNA sequence: TGTGCCAGTAATACAGGGAGGGGTGCAGATACGCAGTATTTT. This codes for CASNTGRGADTQYF.